This T cell receptor beta chain was profiled in a study of cytomegalovirus exposure and HLA in healthy donors. About this clone: What it recognizes is unknown.

PCR amplification relied on 60 Vbeta primers (plus 13 Jbeta primers). Assay: immunoSEQ multiplex PCR; the TCRdb copy retains only in-frame clones and omits some. The sample consists of around 140,000 clones, approximately 80% of them appearing once. The CDR3 extends over 13 amino acids. V lost 2 bases to trimming and J lost 3 bases, with 8 bases between them. Per germline, CDR1 SGHAT and CDR2 FQNNGV. Overall study findings and caveats: In a later analysis, HLA-associated TCR beta chains were more clonally expanded than equally common others.

The sequencing sample was made of PBMCs. The chain is built from TRBV11-2 and TRBJ2-7, with D unclear. The receptor comes from a woman in her forties in good health and CMV-seronegative. CDR3 region: CASSLLGYYEQYF. The CDR3 nucleotides read TGTGCCAGCAGCTTACTGGGCTACTACGAGCAGTACTTC.